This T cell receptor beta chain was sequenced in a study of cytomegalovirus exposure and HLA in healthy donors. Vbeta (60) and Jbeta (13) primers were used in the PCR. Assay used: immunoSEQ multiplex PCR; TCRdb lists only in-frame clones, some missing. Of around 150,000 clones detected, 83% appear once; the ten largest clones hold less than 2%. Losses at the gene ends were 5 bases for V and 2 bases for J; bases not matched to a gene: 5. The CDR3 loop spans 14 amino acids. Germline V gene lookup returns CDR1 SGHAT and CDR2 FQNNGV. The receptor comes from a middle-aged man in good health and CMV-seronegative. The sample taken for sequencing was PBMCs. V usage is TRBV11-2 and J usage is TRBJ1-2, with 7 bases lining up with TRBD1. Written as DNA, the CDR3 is TGTGCCAGCAGCACTGGGACAGTAAACTATGGCTACACCTTC. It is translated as CASSTGTVNYGYTF.